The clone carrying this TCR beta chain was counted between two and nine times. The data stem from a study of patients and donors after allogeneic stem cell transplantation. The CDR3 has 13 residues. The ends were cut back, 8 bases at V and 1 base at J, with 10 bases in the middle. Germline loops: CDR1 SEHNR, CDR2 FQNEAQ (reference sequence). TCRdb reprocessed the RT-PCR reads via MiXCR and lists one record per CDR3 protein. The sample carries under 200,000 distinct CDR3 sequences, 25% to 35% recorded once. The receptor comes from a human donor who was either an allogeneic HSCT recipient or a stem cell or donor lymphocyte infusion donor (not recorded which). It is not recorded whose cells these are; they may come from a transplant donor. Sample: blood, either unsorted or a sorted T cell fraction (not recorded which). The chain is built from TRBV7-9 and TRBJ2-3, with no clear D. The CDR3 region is CASRIVGTDTQYF. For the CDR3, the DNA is TGTGCCAGCCGGATCGTCGGCACAGATACGCAGTATTTT.